This entry lists 25 T cell receptor beta chains sequenced from one sample in a study of siplizumab effects on memory and regulatory T cells. Produced via immunoSEQ multiplex PCR; TCRdb's table is partial and in-frame only. This table holds about 87,000 clones, approximately 90% found once. Sequences were obtained from CD4+ T cells sorted from blood. All receptors derive from a human donor in good health.

This chain joins TRBV10-1 and TRBJ2-7, with D perhaps TRBD2 (5 bases). Trimming removed 2 bases from V and 5 bases from J, with 16 bases in between. CDR3 length: 15 amino acids. Germline CDR1 is WNHNN and CDR2 is SYGVQD (reference sequence). In nucleotides, the CDR3 is TGCGCCAGCAGTGAGACCCGCCGGACTGGGGACGAGCAGTACTTC. Protein sequence: CASSETRRTGDEQYF.

J is TRBJ2-1 and V is TRBV5-1; 9 bases fit TRBD1. The CDR3 consists of 16 residues. Germline lookup yields CDR1 SGHRS and CDR2 YFSETQ. Trimming took 0 bases from V and 2 from J; bases not matched to a gene: 3. The CDR3 bases are TGCGCCAGCAGCTTGGCCGGGACAGGGACCTACAATGAGCAGTTCTTC. Translating it yields CASSLAGTGTYNEQFF.

This chain links TRBV6-1 with TRBJ2-7; 8 nucleotides line up with TRBD1. Germline V gene lookup returns CDR1 MNHNS and CDR2 SASEGT. There are 16 residues in the CDR3. V lost 4 bases and J lost 2; bases outside the gene matches: 10. In DNA form, the CDR3 reads TGTGCCAGCAGTGGAATGGGACAGGAAATTCCCTACGAGCAGTACTTC. Protein product: CASSGMGQEIPYEQYF.

The CDR3 DNA reads TGTGCCAGCAGTGAGCTGGGGGAGACCCAGTACTTC. Its protein is CASSELGETQYF. The chain uses TRBV6-6 and TRBJ2-5, with D hard to call. This CDR3 is built from 12 residues. Trimming removed 5 bases at V and 5 bases at J, with 9 bases between. Germline CDR1 MNHNY, CDR2 SVGAGI (reference sequence).

This clone has a single count. This chain uses TRBV29-1 with TRBJ1-5, with D hard to call. The CDR3 totals 14 residues. Trimming took 4 bases from V and 0 from J, leaving 10 bases between them. CDR1 and CDR2 from the germline V gene are SQVTM and ANQGSEA. The CDR3 region has the DNA TGCAGCGTTGGTGGAGACCATAGCAATCAGCCCCAGCATTTT. It codes for CSVGGDHSNQPQHF.

The chain combines TRBV19 with TRBJ1-1; no firm D call. This CDR3 is built from 15 residues. Per germline, CDR1 LNHDA and CDR2 SQIVND (reference sequence). V lost 2 bases to trimming and J lost 1 base, with 11 bases between them. DNA of the CDR3: TGTGCCAGTAGTATAATTGCGGACCCGAACACTGAAGCTTTCTTT. Amino acid sequence: CASSIIADPNTEAFF.

V and J are TRBV28 and TRBJ1-1, with D uncertain. Trimming took off 1 base at V and 6 bases at J, with 6 bases between the two ends. Germline values: CDR1 MDHEN, CDR2 SYDVKM. The CDR3 is 12 residues long. The CDR3 DNA sequence: TGTGCCAGCAGTTTATTACGAGCTGAAGCTTTCTTT. As protein: CASSLLRAEAFF.

The chain is built from TRBV6-6 and TRBJ2-5, with 14 bases aligning to TRBD2. There are 15 residues in the CDR3. Looked up from germline, CDR1 is MNHNY and CDR2 is SVGAGI (reference sequence). J lost 2 bases, V lost 8 bases, and 4 bases had no gene match. For the CDR3, the DNA is TGTGCCAGCGGGACTAGCGGGAGTAGTCAAGAGACCCAGTACTTC. Protein product: CASGTSGSSQETQYF.

This rearrangement joins TRBV19 to TRBJ1-5; the D gene is possibly TRBD1 (6 bases). The germline gives CDR1 LNHDA, CDR2 SQIVND (reference sequence). This CDR3 spans 15 amino acids. V was trimmed by 6 bases and J by 7 bases, leaving 19 bases between them. CDR3 region: CASRADGGAGQPQHF. CDR3 nucleotide sequence: TGTGCCAGTAGAGCCGACGGGGGCGCGGGCCAGCCCCAGCATTTT.

This clone has just a few counts. The chain uses TRBV29-1 and TRBJ2-5; possible D gene TRBD1, 5 bases. Germline V CDR1 and CDR2: SQVTM, ANQGSEA. The V gene lost 8 bases and the J gene lost 2 bases, with 15 bases spanning the gap. This CDR3 is built from 13 residues. Here the CDR3 reads CSSKTGLQETQYF. For the CDR3, the DNA is TGCAGCTCGAAAACAGGCCTTCAAGAGACCCAGTACTTC.

This chain links TRBV28 with TRBJ2-3, with D uncertain. V was clipped by 2 bases and J by 3 bases, with 6 bases between them. The germline CDR1 and CDR2 sequences are MDHEN and SYDVKM. The CDR3 spans 13 residues. CDR3 sequence: CASSLMGTDTQYF. The CDR3 nucleotides are TGTGCCAGCAGTTTAATGGGTACAGATACGCAGTATTTT. Based on the CDR3 plus reference TRBV28 and TRBJ2-3, the full variable domain is DVKVTQSSRYLVKRTGEKVFLECVQDMDHENMFWYRQDPGLGLRLIYFSYDVKMKEKGDIPEGYSVSREKKERFSLILESASTNQTSMYLCASSLMGTDTQYFGPGTRLTVL.

This clone came up once. The chain combines TRBV30 with TRBJ2-5; possible D gene TRBD2, 7 bases. The CDR3 runs to 13 residues. Germline CDR1 reads GTSNPN; CDR2 reads SVGIG (reference sequence). Trimming took 6 bases from V and 0 from J, leaving 11 bases between them. CDR3: CACQRDNQETQYF. DNA for the CDR3: TGTGCCTGCCAGCGGGACAACCAAGAGACCCAGTACTTC.

The chain has TRBV7-3 and TRBJ2-7; 7 positions match TRBD1. V shed 4 bases and J 0 bases; nucleotides not matched to a gene: 3. Germline CDR1 reads SGHTA; CDR2 reads FQGTGA. The CDR3 is made up of 14 amino acids. The CDR3 sequence is CASSSGQTSYEQYF. The CDR3 DNA is TGTGCCAGCAGCTCGGGACAGACCTCCTACGAGCAGTACTTC.

This clone occurred once. The V call is TRBV7-9, the J call TRBJ2-7, with a tentative D call TRBD1 (6 bases). The CDR3 sequence is 17 residues long. The V and J ends lost 1 base and 2 bases respectively, with 18 bases between them. Germline V gene sequence: CDR1 SEHNR, CDR2 FQNEAQ (reference sequence). This chain's CDR3 is CASSLGRTGLFPYEQYF. CDR3 bases: TGTGCCAGCAGCTTAGGCCGAACAGGGTTATTTCCCTACGAGCAGTACTTC. The variable domain in full, with the rest retrieved from reference TRBV7-9 and TRBJ2-7, is DTGVSQNPRHKITKRGQNVTFRCDPISEHNRLYWYRQTLGQGPEFLTYFQNEAQLEKSRLLSDRFSAERPKGSFSTLEIQRTEQGDSAMYLCASSLGRTGLFPYEQYFGPGTRLTVT.

CDR3 sequence reads: CASTSPLYNEQFF. CDR3 DNA sequence: TGTGCCAGCACTTCCCCTCTTTACAATGAGCAGTTCTTC. This sequence joins TRBV28 and TRBJ2-1; D gene ambiguous. The ends were cut back, 7 bases at V and 4 bases at J, with 11 bases in the middle. This CDR3 is 13 amino acids long. Per germline, CDR1 MDHEN and CDR2 SYDVKM.

This chain links TRBV30 with TRBJ2-6; TRBD1 agrees at 7 bases. The CDR3 is 17 residues long. In germline, CDR1 is GTSNPN, CDR2 SVGIG (reference sequence). J lost 0 bases, V lost 4 bases, and 9 bases had no gene match. The CDR3 loop reads CAWKQTGAHSGANVLTF. The DNA for the CDR3 is TGTGCCTGGAAGCAAACAGGGGCGCACTCTGGGGCCAACGTCCTGACTTTC.

The chain employs TRBV6-5 and TRBJ1-2; D not resolved. Between the trimmed V and J ends, which lost 7 bases and 8 bases, there was a span of 11 bases. This CDR3 spans 11 amino acids. Germline V gene sequence: CDR1 MNHEY, CDR2 SVGAGI. This chain's CDR3 is CASTGVGGYTF. The CDR3 nucleotides are TGTGCCAGCACTGGTGTCGGAGGCTACACCTTC.

The genes are TRBV7-9 and TRBJ2-1, with 7 bases aligning to TRBD1. Germline trimming cut 5 bases from V and 2 bases from J; bases unmatched to any gene: 15. The CDR3 runs 18 residues. Germline CDR1 reads SEHNR; CDR2 reads FQNEAQ (reference sequence). The CDR3 spells CASSLARGRVQTYNEQFF. Here the CDR3 DNA reads TGTGCCAGCAGCCTTGCTAGGGGGCGGGTGCAGACCTACAATGAGCAGTTCTTC.

This clone was picked up a small number of times. The J gene is TRBJ2-7, the V gene TRBV29-1; TRBD1 matches 9 bases. Germline V lookup: CDR1 SQVTM, CDR2 ANQGSEA. Germline trimming cut 6 bases from V and 2 bases from J; bases unmatched to any gene: 8. CDR3 length: 14 amino acids. The CDR3 nucleotides are TGCAGCGTCATGGACCGGGACAGGGCCTACGAGCAGTACTTC. Protein sequence: CSVMDRDRAYEQYF.

This sequence joins TRBV10-3 and TRBJ2-2; 14 bases are a match to TRBD2. Germline trimming cut 3 bases from V and 9 bases from J; bases unmatched to any gene: 15. There are 19 residues in the CDR3. Germline V lookup: CDR1 ENHRY, CDR2 SYGVKD. The CDR3 DNA is TGTGCCATCAGTGACCCCACCCGGACTAGCGGGAGGACAAAGTGGGAGCTGTTTTTT. It translates to CAISDPTRTSGRTKWELFF.

The chain links TRBV2 to TRBJ1-4; a possible D gene is TRBD1 (6 bases). Germline V CDR1 and CDR2: SNHLY, FYNNEI. This CDR3 comprises 15 residues. V lost 5 bases and J 3 bases, leaving 13 bases between the germline ends. The CDR3 nucleotides read TGTGCCAGCAGTACCCACAGGGTGTCTAATGAAAAACTGTTTTTT. It codes for CASSTHRVSNEKLFF.

The chain employs TRBV6-5 and TRBJ2-7; 7 bases map to TRBD2. The junction had 4 bases not matched to a gene; V was cut back by 6 bases and J by 5 bases. Germline CDR1 is MNHEY and CDR2 is SVGAGI. The CDR3 extends over 12 amino acids. This CDR3 reads CASRTSAHEQYF. In DNA, the CDR3 is TGTGCCAGCAGAACTAGCGCCCACGAGCAGTACTTC.

The CDR3 sequence is CASSLDGVGGGTQYF. In DNA, the CDR3 is TGCGCCAGCAGCCTGGATGGAGTGGGAGGGGGGACCCAGTACTTC. This chain connects TRBV5-1 to TRBJ2-5; D possibly corresponds to TRBD2 (7 bases). CDR3 length: 15 amino acids. The V end lost 4 bases, the J end lost 7 bases, and 20 bases lay between the germline ends. Germline CDR1 is SGHRS and CDR2 is YFSETQ. The entire variable domain, with the rest obtained from reference TRBV5-1 and TRBJ2-5, is as follows: KAGVTQTPRYLIKTRGQQVTLSCSPISGHRSVSWYQQTPGQGLQFLFEYFSETQRNKGNFPGRFSGRQFSNSRSEMNVSTLELGDSALYLCASSLDGVGGGTQYFGPGTRLLVL.

The chain uses TRBV7-3 and TRBJ1-1; D perhaps matches TRBD1 (5 bases). Trimming took 2 bases from V and 1 from J, leaving 11 bases between them. The CDR3 totals 15 residues. In germline, CDR1 is SGHTA, CDR2 FQGTGA. The CDR3 DNA is TGTGCCAGCAGCTTAGATAGCGGGGCGAACACTGAAGCTTTCTTT. This codes for CASSLDSGANTEAFF.

V usage is TRBV5-5 and J usage is TRBJ1-1, with D perhaps TRBD1 (5 bases). CDR1 is SGHKS and CDR2 is YYEKEE in the germline V gene (reference sequence). V dropped 4 bases and J dropped 3 bases, with 10 bases sitting between them. This CDR3 comprises 13 residues. CDR3 sequence reads: CASSVPGDTEAFF. Here the CDR3 DNA reads TGTGCCAGCAGCGTCCCGGGGGACACTGAAGCTTTCTTT.